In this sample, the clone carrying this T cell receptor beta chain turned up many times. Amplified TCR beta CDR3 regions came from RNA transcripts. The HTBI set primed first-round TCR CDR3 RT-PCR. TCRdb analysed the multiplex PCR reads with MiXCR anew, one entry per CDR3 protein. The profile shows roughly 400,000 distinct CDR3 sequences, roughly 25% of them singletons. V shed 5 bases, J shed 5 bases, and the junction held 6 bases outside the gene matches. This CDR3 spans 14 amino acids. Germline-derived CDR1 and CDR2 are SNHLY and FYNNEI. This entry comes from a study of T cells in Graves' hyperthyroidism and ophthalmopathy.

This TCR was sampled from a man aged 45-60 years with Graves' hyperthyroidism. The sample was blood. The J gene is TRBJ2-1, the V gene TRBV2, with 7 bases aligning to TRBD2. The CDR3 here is CASSFPSGDNEQFF. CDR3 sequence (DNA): TGTGCCAGCAGTTTTCCTAGCGGAGACAATGAGCAGTTCTTC.